Listed below are T cell receptor beta chains from one sample, sequenced in a study of response to subunit inactivated influenza vaccine. TCRdb fed the RT-PCR reads into MiXCR, producing one record per CDR3 protein. The sample consists of around 850,000 distinct CDR3 sequences, approximately 17% of them appearing once. The material sequenced was PBMCs from blood, taken roughly 5 days after vaccination. The receptors were gathered from a man over 45 who received an inactivated influenza vaccine. Both conserved end residues are part of each CDR3. The D gene is left open where the match is weak. Size is stated for part of the rows, as once, few or many counts, or as a class when the clone is expanded.

few,-,TRBJ1-1,TRBV29-1,CSVEQYLNTEAFF,TGCAGCGTTGAACAATACTTGAACACTGAAGCTTTCTTT
-,-,TRBJ1-1,TRBV6-5,CASSYMGGDTEAFF,TGTGCCAGCAGTTACATGGGTGGGGACACTGAAGCTTTCTTT
-,TRBD1,TRBJ1-2,TRBV12-3/TRBV12-4,CASGTGGGYGYTF,TGTGCCAGCGGGACAGGGGGCGGGTATGGCTACACCTTC
-,-,TRBJ2-7,TRBV5-1,CASSLGGGGVNEQYF,TGCGCCAGCAGCTTGGGAGGGGGAGGGGTCAACGAGCAGTACTTC
few,-,TRBJ1-2,TRBV7-2,CASSLGRHHGYTF,TGTGCCAGCAGCCTAGGCCGACATCATGGCTACACCTTC
-,TRBD2,TRBJ2-1,TRBV6-2/TRBV6-3,CATVGLAGAREQFF,TGTGCCACCGTGGGACTAGCGGGAGCAAGGGAGCAGTTCTTC
few,-,TRBJ2-3,TRBV4-3,CASSPGRSGPFGDTQYF,TGCGCCAGCAGCCCAGGACGGAGCGGGCCCTTCGGAGATACGCAGTATTTT
few,-,TRBJ1-3,TRBV7-2,CASSLGAYSGNTIYF,TGTGCCAGCAGCTTAGGGGCATACTCTGGAAACACCATATATTTT
few,-,TRBJ2-7,TRBV15,CATSRHPGAEAYEQYF,TGTGCCACCAGCAGACATCCAGGGGCTGAGGCCTACGAGCAGTACTTC
-,-,TRBJ2-7,TRBV25-1,CASLDPGYEQYF,TGTGCCAGCCTAGACCCGGGCTACGAGCAGTACTTC
-,TRBD1,TRBJ2-1,TRBV6-5,CASSYGQGVDEQFF,TGTGCCAGCAGTTACGGACAGGGGGTGGATGAGCAGTTCTTC
-,-,TRBJ1-2,TRBV3-1,CASSPPFGGAGPLAYTF,TGTGCCAGCAGCCCGCCGTTTGGGGGGGCCGGACCTTTAGCGTACACCTTC
-,TRBD2,TRBJ2-2,TRBV4-2,CAMRPGGTGELFF,TGTGCCATGCGCCCCGGGGGGACCGGGGAGCTGTTTTTT
few,-,TRBJ1-1,TRBV30,CAWSPQDLIGGNTEAFF,TGTGCCTGGAGTCCACAGGACCTCATCGGGGGGAACACTGAAGCTTTCTTT
-,-,TRBJ1-2,TRBV9,CASSVGRRDYGYTF,TGTGCCAGCAGCGTAGGGCGGCGGGACTATGGCTACACCTTC
-,-,TRBJ1-5,TRBV4-2,CASSYGQGRYQPQHF,TGTGCCAGCAGCTACGGACAAGGCAGGTATCAGCCCCAGCATTTT
few,TRBD2,TRBJ2-3,TRBV11-2,CASSSRLAGGSSSTDTQYF,TGTGCCAGCAGCTCTCGACTAGCGGGAGGGAGTTCTAGCACAGATACGCAGTATTTT
-,-,TRBJ2-4,TRBV20-1,CSSAAGFLAKNIQYF,TGCAGCAGTGCGGCAGGGTTCCTAGCCAAAAACATTCAGTACTTC
-,TRBD1,TRBJ2-7,TRBV11-2,CASSGGTGVDEQYF,TGTGCCAGCAGCGGGGGGACAGGAGTAGACGAGCAGTACTTC
many,-,TRBJ2-5,TRBV7-2,CASSRDPGLGEETQYF,TGTGCCAGCAGCCGAGATCCGGGACTGGGGGAAGAGACCCAGTACTTC
few,TRBD1,TRBJ1-1,TRBV20-1,CSAPQGVNTEAFF,TGCAGTGCGCCCCAGGGGGTGAACACTGAAGCTTTCTTT
few,TRBD2,TRBJ2-1,TRBV20-1,CSAREAGLADISSYNEQFF,TGCAGTGCTAGAGAAGCGGGGCTAGCGGACATAAGCTCCTACAATGAGCAGTTCTTC
few,TRBD2,TRBJ2-3,TRBV5-1,CASSSAGDSTDTQYF,TGCGCCAGCAGCTCGGCGGGGGACAGCACAGATACGCAGTATTTT
few,-,TRBJ2-7,TRBV6-1,CASSETGNNFYEQYF,TGTGCCAGCAGTGAAACAGGGAATAACTTCTACGAGCAGTACTTC
-,TRBD1,TRBJ1-4,TRBV7-6,CASSLSSGGPHTNEKLFF,TGTGCCAGCAGCTTAAGTTCAGGGGGCCCCCACACTAATGAAAAACTGTTTTTT
few,-,TRBJ2-2,TRBV6-2/TRBV6-3,CASSHPLVANTGELFF,TGTGCCAGCAGCCACCCCCTCGTCGCGAACACCGGGGAGCTGTTTTTT
few,-,TRBJ2-7,TRBV4-2,CASSQGDFAYEQYF,TGTGCCAGCAGCCAAGGGGACTTCGCCTACGAGCAGTACTTC
-,-,TRBJ2-1,TRBV6-1,CASSGTVLNEQFF,TGTGCCAGCAGTGGAACAGTGTTGAATGAGCAGTTCTTC
few,-,TRBJ1-1,TRBV12-3/TRBV12-4,CASSLGLSAGLTEAFF,TGTGCCAGCAGTTTAGGTTTGAGTGCAGGGCTGACTGAAGCTTTCTTT
few,TRBD1,TRBJ2-7,TRBV11-2,CASSLSLVRRQGQYEQYF,TGTGCCAGCAGCTTAAGTCTTGTCCGGCGACAGGGTCAATACGAGCAGTACTTC
few,TRBD2,TRBJ2-1,TRBV11-2,CASSSYGTSGNEQFF,TGTGCCAGCAGCTCCTACGGGACTAGTGGGAATGAGCAGTTCTTC
-,-,TRBJ2-2,TRBV20-1,CSADRENTGELFF,TGCAGTGCTGACCGGGAGAACACCGGGGAGCTGTTTTTT
many,-,TRBJ2-1,TRBV29-1,CSVSQLYNEQFF,TGCAGCGTTTCACAGTTATACAATGAGCAGTTCTTC
few,-,TRBJ2-2,TRBV21-1,CASSMMPGELFF,TGTGCCAGCAGCATGATGCCCGGGGAGCTGTTTTTT
-,-,TRBJ2-7,TRBV28,CASNRPGSYEQYF,TGTGCCAGCAATAGGCCCGGCTCCTACGAGCAGTACTTC
-,-,TRBJ2-4,TRBV7-2,CASSLGVRAVAKNIQYF,TGTGCCAGCAGCTTAGGGGTTAGGGCGGTAGCCAAAAACATTCAGTACTTC
few,-,TRBJ2-2,TRBV4-2,CASSQEVTGAGELFF,TGTGCCAGCAGCCAAGAGGTGACAGGCGCCGGGGAGCTGTTTTTT
-,-,TRBJ2-5,TRBV10-3,CAISEDGETQYF,TGTGCCATCAGTGAAGACGGGGAGACCCAGTACTTC
-,-,TRBJ2-7,TRBV28,CASALGYEQYF,TGTGCCAGCGCCCTTGGGTACGAGCAGTACTTC
many,-,TRBJ1-4,TRBV20-1,CSARDRKATNEKLFF,TGCAGTGCTAGAGATAGGAAAGCAACTAATGAAAAACTGTTTTTT
-,TRBD2,TRBJ2-1,TRBV27,CVSSLGLVPNEQFF,TGTGTCAGCAGTCTCGGACTAGTCCCCAATGAGCAGTTCTTC
-,TRBD1,TRBJ2-5,TRBV7-9,CASSTGTGGSETQYF,TGTGCCAGCAGCACCGGGACAGGGGGAAGTGAGACCCAGTACTTC
few,-,TRBJ2-2,TRBV6-6,CASSVAVTGELFF,TGTGCCAGCTCGGTAGCAGTAACCGGGGAGCTGTTTTTT
few,-,TRBJ2-2,TRBV7-9,CASSSHPPGSDGELFF,TGTGCCAGCAGCTCCCACCCCCCGGGCTCTGACGGGGAGCTGTTTTTT
many,TRBD2,TRBJ2-3,TRBV7-3,CASSSDLAGGGDTQYF,TGTGCCAGCAGCTCCGATCTAGCGGGAGGTGGAGATACGCAGTATTTT
-,-,TRBJ2-5,TRBV20-1,CSARPSEETQYF,TGCAGTGCCAGACCTTCCGAGGAGACCCAGTACTTC
-,-,TRBJ1-5,TRBV6-1,CASSDPVSPQHF,TGTGCCAGCAGTGACCCTGTATCGCCCCAGCATTTT
-,-,TRBJ1-6,TRBV27,CASSLSGVSPNSPLHF,TGTGCCAGCAGTTTATCCGGCGTTAGCCCTAATTCACCCCTCCACTTT
-,-,TRBJ2-1,TRBV18,CASSPTNGDEQFF,TGTGCCAGCTCACCCACCAACGGCGATGAGCAGTTCTTC
few,-,TRBJ2-2,TRBV15,CATSSVPNRVGELFF,TGTGCCACCAGCAGTGTACCCAACCGGGTCGGGGAGCTGTTTTTT
few,TRBD2,TRBJ2-3,TRBV24-1,CATSGTSGIIDTQYF,TGTGCCACCAGTGGTACTAGCGGGATTATAGATACGCAGTATTTT
-,-,TRBJ2-4,TRBV7-8,CASSLVRGGDKNIQYF,TGTGCCAGCAGCTTAGTTAGGGGGGGCGACAAAAACATTCAGTACTTC
few,TRBD2,TRBJ2-5,TRBV7-2,CASSLTLAGGGETQYF,TGTGCCAGCAGCTTAACTCTCGCGGGAGGTGGGGAGACCCAGTACTTC
many,-,TRBJ1-2,TRBV12-3/TRBV12-4,CASSTTDYGYTF,TGTGCCAGCAGTACGACGGATTATGGCTACACCTTC
few,-,TRBJ2-5,TRBV20-1,CSASVGPGLGWTQYF,TGCAGTGCTAGTGTGGGTCCGGGCCTGGGTTGGACCCAGTACTTC
-,TRBD1,TRBJ2-1,TRBV7-9,CASSLGIQGKQFF,TGTGCCAGCAGCTTAGGGATACAGGGGAAGCAGTTCTTC
few,-,TRBJ2-1,TRBV3-1,CASSQDPSAYYNEQFF,TGTGCCAGCAGCCAAGATCCTAGCGCTTACTACAATGAGCAGTTCTTC
few,-,TRBJ1-1,TRBV30,CAWSVRDNTEAFF,TGTGCCTGGAGTGTAAGGGACAACACTGAAGCTTTCTTT
few,-,TRBJ2-5,TRBV20-1,CSASPGWGTQYF,TGCAGTGCTAGTCCAGGGTGGGGGACCCAGTACTTC